This T cell receptor beta chain was retrieved from a study of blood T cell repertoires in COVID-19. Study details: The analysed material was cDNA or gDNA that came from T cells, B-cell-depleted T cells, or PBMCs.

Trimming left V 0 bases short and J 5 bases short, with 11 bases between. The germline gives CDR1 KGHSY, CDR2 FQNENV. The length of the CDR3 is 15 residues. Measured with immunoSEQ multiplex PCR; TCRdb has only the in-frame clones, and not every one. The table includes 150,000 to 200,000 clones, about 88% detected once. This receptor was taken from a man aged 18 to 35 with acute or convalescent COVID-19. The chain has TRBV16 and TRBJ1-5; D not resolved. Sequenced sample: peripheral blood. CDR3: CASSQSQVGHQPQHF. CDR3 DNA sequence: TGTGCCAGCAGCCAATCCCAGGTCGGTCATCAGCCCCAGCATTTT.